This T cell receptor (beta chain) was sequenced during a study of Graves' ophthalmopathy and Graves' hyperthyroidism (dated by TCRdb to 2016 to 2019). Looking at the study overall: Peripheral blood samples were taken at the time of initial diagnosis, before any treatment was given. The study used TCR beta repertoire signatures to distinguish Graves' ophthalmopathy from Graves' hyperthyroidism and to predict progression to ophthalmopathy. In total, 135 blood samples were TCR-sequenced: under 45 ophthalmopathy, roughly 80 hyperthyroidism and approximately 17 hyperthyroidism-to-ophthalmopathy patients. A discovery set of about 99 patients (about 45 ophthalmopathy, approximately 58 stable hyperthyroidism) was enrolled to explore V-J signatures distinguishing ophthalmopathy from hyperthyroidism. For independent validation, a separate cohort was made up of around 19 hyperthyroidism patients plus 17 patients who later progressed from hyperthyroidism to ophthalmopathy. In six hyperthyroidism patients, T-cell repertoires of thyroid tissue and blood were compared. After sampling, hyperthyroidism patients received methimazole starting at 30 mg daily, and ophthalmopathy patients received high-dose intravenous methylprednisolone.

This clonotype was seen repeatedly, ten times or more. What antigen it recognizes has not been identified. Per-base qualities were not stored, and no clone one base away is much larger. For repertoire sequencing, TCR beta CDR3 regions were amplified from RNA transcripts. The first round was an RT-PCR using HTBI primers with the Qiagen OneStep RT-PCR kit, and this first round was followed by a second-round multiplex PCR, then size selection and purification. Libraries were sequenced on an Illumina HiSeq2000 using paired-end 100 bp reads. The original pipeline was this. SOAPnuke was used for read processing, and reads with adapters, uncalled bases, a mean Phred below 15, or no exact constant-primer or identifier match were discarded. COPE v1.2.5 was used to merge the high-quality paired reads. Each unique nucleotide sequence was defined as a clonotype, and clonotypes were aligned to IMGT TRB V, D and J references with MiTCR v1.1. The analysis was limited to V-J combinations with a frequency above 0.0001, which together covered 99.2% of the repertoires. For each V-J combination, a TCR clonal expansion and chaos score was defined as the ratio of F50 clonal expansion to chaos observed in the TCRdist matrix. Welch's t-statistics and random forest were used to reduce features to about a dozen V-J combinations, which were fed into a naive Bayes classifier. Thyroid-blood repertoire similarity was quantified with the Morisita-Horn index. The public reads were reprocessed in TCRdb via fastp at Q25 and MiXCR, keeping in-frame beta chains. Rows with a matching CDR3 protein are joined into one entry that keeps the most common DNA and genes. These V and J calls are TCRdb output, not the study's own analysis. The table for this sample lists 300,000 to 400,000 distinct CDR3 sequences; roughly 15% of them were counted only once. The ten largest account for 2% to 3% of the sample.

The paper as a whole reports these results and caveats: Ophthalmopathy was separated from stable hyperthyroidism by the 13-signature model with more than 85% sensitivity and around 81% specificity in cross-validation and with 80%/75% in the test set. Among expanded thyroid clonotypes with frequency above 0.001, most also showed up in blood, which suggests that blood repertoires may reflect the thyroid immune response. In validation, the model predicted ophthalmopathy progression with more than 70% sensitivity and approximately 75% specificity; some 13 predicted patients were CT-confirmed with GO in a median of approximately six months. Sample size was not predetermined statistically, and investigators were not blinded to group allocation.

Hyperthyroidism was defined as stable when no progression to ophthalmopathy occurred within 18 months of follow-up. Hyperthyroidism patients were newly diagnosed, were aged 18 to 65 years, and had a disease duration under 2 months. Patients were excluded if they had other autoimmune diseases, uncontrolled infections, pregnancy or lactation. Clinical symptoms, serum thyroxine, TRAb, thyroid ultrasound and orbital computed tomography were used for diagnosis. PBMCs were isolated from 7.5 to 10 ml of fresh peripheral blood by Ficoll-Paque density gradient centrifugation. Total RNA was extracted with Trizol reagent and quality-checked on an Agilent 2100 Bioanalyzer. The source material was peripheral blood. The sequence derives from an adult woman with stable Graves' hyperthyroidism.

The DNA sequence follows: TGTGCCAGCAGTTATAAGGGGGGGACTGAAGCTTTCTTT. This yields the protein CASSYKGGTEAFF. The V and J segments used are TRBV7-2 and TRBJ1-1, and the D gene may be TRBD1, 6 bases matching. CDR1 and CDR2 are drawn from the germline V gene: SGHTA, FQGNSA. The junction carries 13 bases between V and J, which are trimmed by 6 bases and 5 bases respectively. Inclusive of the bounding cysteine and phenylalanine, the CDR3 is 13 residues long. The read is trimmed to its CDR3 DNA, 39 bases read in frame from base 1.